This TCR beta chain came from a study of blood T cell repertoires in COVID-19. Study as a whole: Both acute and convalescent COVID-19 samples were obtained from the United States, Italy and Spain.

The CDR3 runs to 13 residues. Trimming shortened V by 2 bases and J by 6 bases, and 8 bases separated the two germline ends. The germline V gene has CDR1 LNHDA and CDR2 SQIVND (reference sequence). Original methodology: Scientists estimated how many nucleated cells there were by amplifying reference gene primers. Libraries were prepared by immunoSEQ multiplex PCR; TCRdb keeps only in-frame clonotypes and omits some of them. The V and J calls and clone size were taken over from that table, and D and trimming were inferred from the DNA. This table has 200,000 to 300,000 clones, approximately 84% appearing once.

The TCR comes from a woman aged 25 to 39 who had recovered from COVID-19. The sample comprised peripheral blood. The V gene is TRBV19, the J gene TRBJ2-1; the D gene is possibly TRBD1 (5 bases). The CDR3 region has the DNA TGTGCCAGTAGTATACCGACAGTCAATGAGCAGTTCTTC. Its translation is CASSIPTVNEQFF.